Following are 5 T cell receptor beta chains from one sample sequenced in a study of shared clonotypes between healthy human individuals. As defined, naive CD8 cells were CD45RO-negative and positively selected for CCR7, with terminally differentiated effector memory CD45RA+ cells excluded. Using immunoSEQ multiplex PCR, the repertoire was profiled, and TCRdb retains in-frame clones only, with some absent. The sample yields around 2,000,000 clones, approximately 94% seen once. The sequenced sample was naive CD8+ T cells from PBMCs. The origin of the receptors is a man younger than 35 in good health. Some clones in this sample may be carry-over from other donors' samples.

This chain connects TRBV10-1 to TRBJ2-3; D is perhaps TRBD2 (5 bases). The CDR3 loop spans 15 amino acids. Trimming pared 3 bases from V and 0 bases from J, leaving 10 bases between. Germline CDR1 and CDR2: WNHNN and SYGVQD (reference sequence). The CDR3 coding sequence is TGCGCCAGCAGTGATTTAGCGACTAGCACAGATACGCAGTATTTT. It codes for CASSDLATSTDTQYF.

CDR3 nucleotide sequence: TGTGCCAGCAGCTACGGAGTTGAAGCTTTCTTT. It encodes CASSYGVEAFF. The rearrangement joins TRBV4-2 to TRBJ1-1; D is unclear. This CDR3 contains 11 residues. Germline V gene lookup returns CDR1 LGHNA and CDR2 YNFKEQ. The ends were cut back, 5 bases at V and 7 bases at J, with 8 bases in the middle.

The V and J genes are TRBV5-6 and TRBJ1-5; a weak D match, TRBD1 (6 bases). The V and J ends lost 1 base and 2 bases respectively, with 10 bases between them. Germline CDR1 reads SGHDT; CDR2 reads YYEEEE. CDR3 length: 15 residues. The CDR3 DNA sequence: TGTGCCAGCAGCTTGTTTGCAGGGGGCAATCAGCCCCAGCATTTT. Translating gives CASSLFAGGNQPQHF.

The chain employs TRBV7-6 and TRBJ2-7; 8 bases are shared with TRBD1. The CDR3 has 16 amino acids. The germline CDR1 and CDR2 sequences are SGHVS and FNYEAQ. The V and J ends lost 5 bases and 2 bases, in that order; junction bases with no gene match: 11. DNA for the CDR3: TGTGCCAGCAGCCGACAGGGACAGGAAAATACCTACGAGCAGTACTTC. As protein: CASSRQGQENTYEQYF.

This clone has just a few counts. This rearrangement joins TRBV2 to TRBJ1-1; D possibly corresponds to TRBD1 (5 bases). Trimming pared 5 bases from V and 7 bases from J, leaving 11 bases between. This CDR3 comprises 12 residues. In germline, CDR1 is SNHLY, CDR2 FYNNEI. CDR3 residues: CASSFRVGEAFF. CDR3 bases: TGTGCCAGCAGTTTCAGGGTTGGTGAAGCTTTCTTT.